This TCR beta chain derives from a study of glioma-infiltrating T cells. TCR alpha and beta CDR3 regions were amplified from RNA using iRepertoire nested multiplex PCR. Each CDR3 protein is one row after TCRdb ran MiXCR on the multiplex PCR reads. The table lists around 130,000 distinct CDR3 sequences, around 23% of them singletons, with under 35% in the top ten. Turning to this clonotype: The antigen remains undetermined.

Study-wide points: Non-neoplastic patients had below-expected tissue-blood divergence, while all gliomas exceeded expectation.

The germline V gene has CDR1 MNHNS and CDR2 SASEGT. The CDR3 runs 15 residues. Trimming took off 5 bases at V and 1 base at J, with 14 bases between the two ends. The clonotype comes from a human donor with low-grade glioma or glioblastoma, undergoing nonglioma brain surgery, or in good health (not recorded which). Material: glioma tissue, nonneoplastic brain tissue, or PBMCs (not recorded which). The genes are TRBV6-1 and TRBJ2-5; no reliable D call. CDR3 residues: CASSWARLLQETQYF. CDR3 in DNA: TGTGCCAGCAGTTGGGCGAGGCTCCTCCAAGAGACCCAGTACTTC.